This T cell receptor (beta chain) was recovered during a study of blood T cell repertoires in COVID-19. Germline lookup yields CDR1 MNHEY and CDR2 SVGAGI. Between the trimmed V and J ends, which lost 0 bases and 8 bases, there was a span of 16 bases. This CDR3 comprises 15 residues. Which cohort a participant joined came from the clinical history participants gave. Repertoires were generated with immunoSEQ multiplex PCR, while TCRdb's copy carries only in-frame clones and drops some. The sample consists of fewer than 150,000 clones, under 90% of them appearing once. The chain joins TRBV6-5 to TRBJ1-2, with no clear D. Input material: PBMCs or T cells enriched from blood (not recorded which). This clonotype was obtained from a man aged 50-60 years in a cohort exposed to, infected with or recovered from COVID-19 (not recorded which). The CDR3 DNA reads as TGTGCCAGCAGTTACTCGGGCGGAGGCCTCCGGGGCTACACCTTC. It encodes CASSYSGGGLRGYTF.